This T cell receptor beta chain comes out of a study of CD8+ T cells in alopecia areata. General study results and limits: Scalp clonality and expanded CD8+ clones among the top 100 fell significantly with tofacitinib.

Points on this clone: The antigen remains undetermined.

Once RNA had been extracted, it was reverse transcribed into cDNA to act as the sequencing template. The assay was immunoSEQ multiplex PCR, and TCRdb's table has in-frame clones only and misses some. The table has approximately 280,000 clones, roughly 50% seen once. V was clipped by 5 bases and J by 2 bases; unmatched bases: 4. Germline loops: CDR1 SEHNR, CDR2 FQNEAQ (reference sequence). The CDR3 spans 15 residues. Treatment: oral pan-JAK inhibitor, 5-10 mg twice daily. The sample in question was CD4+ T cells sorted from blood, obtained at week 24, from a patient treated with tofacitinib. The chain joins TRBV7-9 to TRBJ1-5; 9 bases map to TRBD1. This clonotype originated in a human donor with alopecia areata. As DNA, the CDR3 is TGTGCCAGCAGCCCGAGGACAGGGGGCAATCAGCCCCAGCATTTT. Encoded protein: CASSPRTGGNQPQHF.